This T cell receptor beta chain was documented in a study of identical twins. Whole-study results and caveats: It was possible that invariant MAIT and iNKT cells partly confounded the zero-insertion analyses.

In every case, the donor was a healthy Caucasian. TCRdb reprocessed the 5' RACE reads with MiXCR, giving one entry per CDR3 protein. Of under 250,000 distinct CDR3 sequences listed, about a tenth were seen once; the top ten hold 5% to 6%. There are many counts of this clonotype. What it recognizes is unknown. The sequence came from a woman under 30 in good health. What was sequenced was memory (CD45RO+) T cells sorted from blood.

The CDR3 loop reads CASSLERGGRDEQFF. In nucleotides, the CDR3 is TGCGCCAGCAGCTTGGAGCGGGGGGGCAGGGATGAGCAGTTCTTC. The rearrangement links TRBV5-1 to TRBJ2-1, with 10 nucleotides matching TRBD2. Germline V gene sequence: CDR1 SGHRS, CDR2 YFSETQ. V trimming: 0 bases; J trimming: 8 bases; junction bases outside the gene matches: 5. The CDR3 contains 15 residues.